This T cell receptor beta chain derives from a study of control samples from healthy donors and cancer patients. Per germline, CDR1 MRHNA and CDR2 SNTAGT. Trimming cost V 2 bases and J 4 bases, with 17 bases left between them. The CDR3 is 16 amino acids. The table came from immunoSEQ multiplex PCR; TCRdb's copy has only in-frame clones and leaves some out. Seen here are about 130,000 clones, 85% to 95% observed once, and the top ten hold about 1.7%. The sequencing input was PBMCs. V and J are TRBV6-4 and TRBJ1-2; possibly TRBD1 for D (6 bases). This clonotype originated in a man aged 50 to 59 with head and neck cancer. CDR3 bases: TGTGCCAGCAGTGACACTTACTCAGACAGGCTCTATGGCTACACCTTC. Residues: CASSDTYSDRLYGYTF.